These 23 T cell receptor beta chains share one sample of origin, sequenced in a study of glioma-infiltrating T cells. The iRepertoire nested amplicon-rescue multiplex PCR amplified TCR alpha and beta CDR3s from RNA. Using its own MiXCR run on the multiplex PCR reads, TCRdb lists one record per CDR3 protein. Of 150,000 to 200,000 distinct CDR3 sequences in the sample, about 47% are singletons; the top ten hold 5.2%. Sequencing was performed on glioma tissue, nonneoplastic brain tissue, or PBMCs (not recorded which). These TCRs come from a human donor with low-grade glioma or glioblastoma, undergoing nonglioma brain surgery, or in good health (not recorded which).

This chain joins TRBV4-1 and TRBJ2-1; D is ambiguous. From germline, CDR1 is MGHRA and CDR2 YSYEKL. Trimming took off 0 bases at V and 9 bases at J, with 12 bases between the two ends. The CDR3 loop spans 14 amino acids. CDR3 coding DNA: TGCGCCAGCAGCCAAGATCCCCGTTCGGCTGAGCAGTTCTTC. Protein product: CASSQDPRSAEQFF.

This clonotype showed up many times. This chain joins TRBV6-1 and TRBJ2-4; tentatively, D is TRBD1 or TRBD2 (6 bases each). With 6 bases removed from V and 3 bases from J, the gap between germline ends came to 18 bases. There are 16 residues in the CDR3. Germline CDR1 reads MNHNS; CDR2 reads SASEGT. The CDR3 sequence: CASSFRGREGKNIQYF. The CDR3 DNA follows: TGTGCCAGCAGCTTTCGGGGGCGCGAGGGCAAAAACATTCAGTACTTC.

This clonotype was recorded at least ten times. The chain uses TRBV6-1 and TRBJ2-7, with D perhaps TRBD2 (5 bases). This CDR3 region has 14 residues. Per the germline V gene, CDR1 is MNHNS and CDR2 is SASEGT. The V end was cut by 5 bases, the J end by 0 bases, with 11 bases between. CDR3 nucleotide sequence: TGTGCCAGCAGTTGGAAAGGGAGCTCCTACGAGCAGTACTTC. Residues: CASSWKGSSYEQYF.

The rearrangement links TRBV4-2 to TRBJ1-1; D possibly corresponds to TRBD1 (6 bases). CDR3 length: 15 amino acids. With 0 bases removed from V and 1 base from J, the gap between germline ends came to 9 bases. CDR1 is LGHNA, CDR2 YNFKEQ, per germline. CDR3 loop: CASSQEDRRNTEAFF. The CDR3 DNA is TGTGCCAGCAGCCAAGAAGACAGGAGGAACACTGAAGCTTTCTTT.

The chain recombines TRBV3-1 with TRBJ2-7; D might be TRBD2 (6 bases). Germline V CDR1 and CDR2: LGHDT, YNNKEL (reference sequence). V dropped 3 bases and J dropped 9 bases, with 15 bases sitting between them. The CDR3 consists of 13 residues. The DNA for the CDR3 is TGTGCCAGCAGCCAGGGGGACTTCTCCCCGCAGTACTTC. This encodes CASSQGDFSPQYF.

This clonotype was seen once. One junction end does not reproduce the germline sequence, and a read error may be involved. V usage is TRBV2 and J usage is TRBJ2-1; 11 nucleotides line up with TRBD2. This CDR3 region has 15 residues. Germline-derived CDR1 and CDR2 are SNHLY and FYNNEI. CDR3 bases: TGTGCCAGCAGCTGGACCGGGACTAGCGGCAATGAGCGGTTCTTC. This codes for CASSWTGTSGNERFF. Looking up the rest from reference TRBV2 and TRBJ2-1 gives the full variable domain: EPEVTQTPSHQVTQMGQEVILRCVPISNHLYFYWYRQILGQKVEFLVSFYNNEISEKSEIFDDQFSVERPDGSNFTLKIRSTKLEDSAMYFCASSWTGTSGNERFFGPGTRLTVL.

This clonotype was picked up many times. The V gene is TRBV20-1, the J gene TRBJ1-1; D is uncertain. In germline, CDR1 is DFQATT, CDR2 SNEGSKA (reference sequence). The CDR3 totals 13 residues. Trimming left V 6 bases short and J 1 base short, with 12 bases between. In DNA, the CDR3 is TGCAGTGCGACCACGGGTTCGAACACTGAAGCTTTCTTT. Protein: CSATTGSNTEAFF.

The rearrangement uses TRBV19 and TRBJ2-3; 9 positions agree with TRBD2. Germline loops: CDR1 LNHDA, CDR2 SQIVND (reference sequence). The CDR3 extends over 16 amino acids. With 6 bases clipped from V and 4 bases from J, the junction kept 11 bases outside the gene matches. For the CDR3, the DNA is TGTGCCAGTAGCCGCCGGCATAGCGGGAGTCCAGATACGCAGTATTTT. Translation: CASSRRHSGSPDTQYF.

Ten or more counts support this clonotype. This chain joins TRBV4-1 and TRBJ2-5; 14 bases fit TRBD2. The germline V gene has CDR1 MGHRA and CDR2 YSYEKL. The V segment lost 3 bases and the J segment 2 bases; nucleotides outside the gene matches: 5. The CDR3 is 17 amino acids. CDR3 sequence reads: CASSQGLAGVRQETQYF. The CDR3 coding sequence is TGCGCCAGCAGCCAGGGACTAGCGGGAGTCCGGCAAGAGACCCAGTACTTC.

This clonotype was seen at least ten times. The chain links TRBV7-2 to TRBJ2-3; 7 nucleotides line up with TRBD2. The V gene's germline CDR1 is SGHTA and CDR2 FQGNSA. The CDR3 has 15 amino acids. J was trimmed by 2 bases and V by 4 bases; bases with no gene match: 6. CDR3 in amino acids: CASSWEGPPTDTQYF. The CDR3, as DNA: TGTGCCAGCAGCTGGGAGGGCCCCCCCACAGATACGCAGTATTTT.

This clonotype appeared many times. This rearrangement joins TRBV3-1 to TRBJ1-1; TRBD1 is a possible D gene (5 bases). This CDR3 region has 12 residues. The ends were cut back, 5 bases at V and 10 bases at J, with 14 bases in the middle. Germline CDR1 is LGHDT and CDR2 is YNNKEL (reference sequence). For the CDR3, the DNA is TGTGCCAGCAGCATAAGGGGCTCCTCAGCTTTCTTT. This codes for CASSIRGSSAFF.

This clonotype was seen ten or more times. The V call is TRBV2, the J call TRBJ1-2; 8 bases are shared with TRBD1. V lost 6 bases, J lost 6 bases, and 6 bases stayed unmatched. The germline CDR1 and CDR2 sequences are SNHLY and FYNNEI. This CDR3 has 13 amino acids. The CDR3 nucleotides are TGTGCCAGCAGCACAGACAGGGGCAATGGCTACACCTTC. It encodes CASSTDRGNGYTF.

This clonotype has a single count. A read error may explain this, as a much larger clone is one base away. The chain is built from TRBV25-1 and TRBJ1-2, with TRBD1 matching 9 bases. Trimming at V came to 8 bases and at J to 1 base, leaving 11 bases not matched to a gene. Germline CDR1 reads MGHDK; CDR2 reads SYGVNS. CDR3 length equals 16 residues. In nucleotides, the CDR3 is TGTGCCAGCCACTGGACAGGGGTCACCCTTAACTATGGCTACACCTTC. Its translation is CASHWTGVTLNYGYTF.

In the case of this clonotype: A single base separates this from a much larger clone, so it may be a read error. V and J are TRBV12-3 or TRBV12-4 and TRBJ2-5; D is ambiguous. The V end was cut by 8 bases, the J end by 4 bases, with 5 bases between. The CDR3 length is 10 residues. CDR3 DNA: TGTGCCAGCGTGGTAGAGACCCAGTACTTC. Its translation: CASVVETQYF.

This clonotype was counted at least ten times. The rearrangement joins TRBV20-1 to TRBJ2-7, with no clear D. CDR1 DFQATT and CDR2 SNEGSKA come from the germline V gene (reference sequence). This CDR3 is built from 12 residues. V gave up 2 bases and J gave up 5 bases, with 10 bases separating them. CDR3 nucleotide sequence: TGCAGTGCTAGAACTGGGTCTGACGAGCAGTACTTC. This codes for CSARTGSDEQYF.

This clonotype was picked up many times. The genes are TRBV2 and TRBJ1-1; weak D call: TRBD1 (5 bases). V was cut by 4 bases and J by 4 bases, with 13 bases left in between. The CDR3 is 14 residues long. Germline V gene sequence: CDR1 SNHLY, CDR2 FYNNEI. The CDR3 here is CASSAREFGTEAFF. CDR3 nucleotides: TGTGCCAGCAGTGCCAGGGAGTTCGGCACTGAAGCTTTCTTT. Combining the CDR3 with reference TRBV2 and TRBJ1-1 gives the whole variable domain EPEVTQTPSHQVTQMGQEVILRCVPISNHLYFYWYRQILGQKVEFLVSFYNNEISEKSEIFDDQFSVERPDGSNFTLKIRSTKLEDSAMYFCASSAREFGTEAFFGQGTRLTVV.

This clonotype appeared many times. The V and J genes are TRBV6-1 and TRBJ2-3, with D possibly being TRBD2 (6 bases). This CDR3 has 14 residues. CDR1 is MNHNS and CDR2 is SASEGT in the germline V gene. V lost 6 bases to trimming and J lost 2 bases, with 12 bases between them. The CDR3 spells CASRGGSPTDTQYF. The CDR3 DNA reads TGTGCCAGCAGGGGAGGATCGCCCACAGATACGCAGTATTTT.

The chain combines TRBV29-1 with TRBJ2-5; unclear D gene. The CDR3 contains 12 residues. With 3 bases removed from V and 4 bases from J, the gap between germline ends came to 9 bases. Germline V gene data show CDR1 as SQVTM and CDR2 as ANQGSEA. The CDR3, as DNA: TGCAGCGTTGATCTCACAAGAGAGACCCAGTACTTC. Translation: CSVDLTRETQYF.

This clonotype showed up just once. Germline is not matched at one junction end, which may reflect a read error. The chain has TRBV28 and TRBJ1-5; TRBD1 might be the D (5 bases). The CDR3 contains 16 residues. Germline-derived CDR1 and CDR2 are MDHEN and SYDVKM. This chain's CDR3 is CASTPPGTISNQPQHF. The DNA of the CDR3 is TGTGCCAGCACTCCACCCGGGACCATTAGCAACCAGCCCCAGCATTTT.

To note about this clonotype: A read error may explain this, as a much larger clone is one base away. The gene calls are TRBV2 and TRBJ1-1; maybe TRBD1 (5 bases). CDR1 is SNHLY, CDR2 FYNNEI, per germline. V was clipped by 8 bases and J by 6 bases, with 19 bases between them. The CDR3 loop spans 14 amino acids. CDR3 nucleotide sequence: TGTGCCAGCGGGGCCACCAGGCTCAGCGCTGAAGCTTTCTTT. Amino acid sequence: CASGATRLSAEAFF.

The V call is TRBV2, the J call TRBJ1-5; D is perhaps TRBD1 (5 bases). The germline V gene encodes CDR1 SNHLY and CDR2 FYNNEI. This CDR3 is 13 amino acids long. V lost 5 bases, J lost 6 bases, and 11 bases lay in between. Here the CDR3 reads CASSTVGTQPQHF. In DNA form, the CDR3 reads TGTGCCAGCAGTACAGTGGGGACTCAGCCCCAGCATTTT.

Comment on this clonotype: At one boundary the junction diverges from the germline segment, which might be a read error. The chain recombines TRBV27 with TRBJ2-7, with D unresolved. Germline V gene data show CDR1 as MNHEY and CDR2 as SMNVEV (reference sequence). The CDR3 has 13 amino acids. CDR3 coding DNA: TGTGCCAGCAGTTTAACCGTTCCCTACGAGGAGTACTTC. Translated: CASSLTVPYEEYF.

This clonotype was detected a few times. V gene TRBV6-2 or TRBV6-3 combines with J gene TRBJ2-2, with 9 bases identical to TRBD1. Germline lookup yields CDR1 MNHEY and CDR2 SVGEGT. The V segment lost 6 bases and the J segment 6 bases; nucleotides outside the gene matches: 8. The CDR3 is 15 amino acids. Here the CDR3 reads CASSTGGGIAGELFF. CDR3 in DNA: TGTGCCAGCAGCACAGGGGGCGGGATAGCCGGGGAGCTGTTTTTT.